This record looks at one TCR beta chain sequence and its context. The antigen is not known. With 4 bases clipped from V and 0 bases from J, the junction kept 4 bases outside the gene matches. Germline loops: CDR1 SNHLY, CDR2 FYNNEI. CDR3 length: 15 residues. The data are from a study of monozygotic twins with cystic fibrosis. Overall study findings and caveats: No link emerged between shared CDR3 counts and age, concordance or severity. Unrelated CF individuals shared fewer identical clonotypes than monozygotic CF twins.

Libraries were prepared by immunoSEQ multiplex PCR; TCRdb keeps only in-frame clonotypes and omits some of them. The table has about 39,000 clones, over 80% seen once. This receptor was taken from a boy younger than 10 with cystic fibrosis. The specimen was blood. The chain joins TRBV2 to TRBJ2-3; TRBD1 agrees at 7 bases. CDR3: CASSARQGSTDTQYF. CDR3 bases: TGTGCCAGCAGTGCCCGACAGGGCAGCACAGATACGCAGTATTTT.